One sample yielded the 27 T cell receptor beta chains listed below, sequenced in a study of neoadjuvant anti-PD-1 for oral cavity cancer. The assay was immunoSEQ multiplex PCR, and TCRdb's table has in-frame clones only and misses some. The data hold roughly 18,000 clones, with about 65% observed a single time. The specimen comprised PBMCs, sampled before nivolumab (anti-PD-1) treatment. All receptors derive from a person aged 40 to 85 with oral cavity squamous cell carcinoma.

The J gene is TRBJ2-7, the V gene TRBV19; a weak D match, TRBD2 (6 bases). Germline CDR1 reads LNHDA; CDR2 reads SQIVND (reference sequence). The CDR3 has 12 amino acids. Trimming stripped 6 bases from V and 6 bases from J, with 12 bases between. In nucleotides, the CDR3 is TGTGCCAGTAGGAGGGATAGCGGCGAGCAGTACTTC. Protein product: CASRRDSGEQYF. Together with reference TRBV19 and TRBJ2-7, the CDR3 gives the full variable domain: DGGITQSPKYLFRKEGQNVTLSCEQNLNHDAMYWYRQDPGQGLRLIYYSQIVNDFQKGDIAEGYSVSREKKESFPLTVTSAQKNPTAFYLCASRRDSGEQYFGPGTRLTVT.

The chain links TRBV7-2 to TRBJ2-5, with 7 nucleotides matching TRBD2. J gave up 5 bases and V 0 bases, and 6 bases lay outside the gene matches. Germline V gives CDR1 SGHTA, CDR2 FQGNSA. The CDR3 consists of 15 residues. The CDR3, as DNA: TGTGCCAGCAGCTTAGCGGGAGGGCCCCGGGAGACCCAGTACTTC. It is translated as CASSLAGGPRETQYF. The full variable domain, its missing parts supplied by reference TRBV7-2 and TRBJ2-5, is GAGVSQSPSNKVTEKGKDVELRCDPISGHTALYWYRQSLGQGLEFLIYFQGNSAPDKSGLPSDRFSAERTGGSVSTLTIQRTQQEDSAVYLCASSLAGGPRETQYFGPGTRLLVL.

This clone was recorded a few times. This chain's CDR3 is CASTRGYSYEQYF. Written as DNA, the CDR3 is TGTGCCAGCACGCGGGGATACTCCTACGAGCAGTACTTC. The chain carries TRBV6-5 and TRBJ2-7, with D possibly being TRBD2 (6 bases). CDR1 and CDR2 from the germline V gene are MNHEY and SVGAGI. The CDR3 runs to 13 residues. Between the trimmed V and J ends, which lost 7 bases and 0 bases, there was a span of 10 bases.

The V call is TRBV7-2, the J call TRBJ1-2, with TRBD1 matching over 10 bases. The germline gives CDR1 SGHTA, CDR2 FQGNSA. The V and J ends lost 4 bases and 9 bases, in that order; junction bases with no gene match: 8. The CDR3 loop spans 14 amino acids. CDR3: CASSSGTGELSYTF. CDR3 DNA: TGTGCCAGCAGCTCCGGGACAGGGGAGTTGAGCTACACCTTC.

The chain is built from TRBV30 and TRBJ2-2; D gene uncertain. Between the trimmed V and J ends, which lost 5 bases and 4 bases, there was a span of 14 bases. CDR1 and CDR2 from the germline V gene are GTSNPN and SVGIG (reference sequence). This CDR3 region has 14 residues. As DNA, the CDR3 is TGTGCCTGGTCCGGGCAGCTCGGCACCGGGGAGCTGTTTTTT. This gives the protein CAWSGQLGTGELFF.

V usage is TRBV2 and J usage is TRBJ2-5, with D perhaps being TRBD1 or TRBD2 (7 bases each). Germline V gives CDR1 SNHLY, CDR2 FYNNEI. V was cut by 7 bases and J by 5 bases, with 14 bases left in between. The CDR3 sequence is 13 residues long. As DNA, the CDR3 is TGTGCCAGCACCAGGGGGAGGGGGGAGACCCAGTACTTC. Its translation: CASTRGRGETQYF.

The count of this clone is one. The genes are TRBV10-3 and TRBJ1-2, with D hard to call. Trimming removed 6 bases from V and 2 bases from J, with 10 bases in between. Germline V lookup: CDR1 ENHRY, CDR2 SYGVKD. The CDR3 spans 13 residues. Here the CDR3 DNA reads TGTGCCATCAGCCCTGATATAAACTATGGCTACACCTTC. Its translation: CAISPDINYGYTF.

This clone showed up just a few times. V is TRBV7-9 and J is TRBJ2-2; 7 bases align to TRBD1. Germline lookup yields CDR1 SEHNR and CDR2 FQNEAQ (reference sequence). V lost 5 bases and J lost 7; bases outside the gene matches: 10. The CDR3 covers 15 residues. CDR3 bases: TGTGCCAGCAGCCCACAAGGGGGCGACGGCGGGGAGCTGTTTTTT. This encodes CASSPQGGDGGELFF.

The chain has TRBV6-6 and TRBJ1-1; a weak D match, TRBD1 (5 bases). Germline V gene lookup returns CDR1 MNHNY and CDR2 SVGAGI (reference sequence). The germline V and J ends were trimmed by 8 bases and 1 base, with 11 bases remaining between them. The CDR3 contains 13 residues. The CDR3 sequence is CASGDVQNTEAFF. Here the CDR3 DNA reads TGTGCCAGCGGGGACGTTCAGAACACTGAAGCTTTCTTT.

The chain carries TRBV7-8 and TRBJ2-7; TRBD2 matches at 8 bases. J lost 1 base, V lost 6 bases, and 8 bases had no gene match. CDR3 length equals 15 residues. The germline V gene has CDR1 SGHVS and CDR2 FQNEAQ. In nucleotides, the CDR3 is TGTGCCAGCAGGGTTAGCGGGGTCGCTTCCTACGAGCAGTACTTC. It is translated as CASRVSGVASYEQYF.

The rearrangement joins TRBV5-1 to TRBJ2-5; no reliable D call. Trimming stripped 0 bases from V and 7 bases from J, with 4 bases between. This CDR3 contains 11 residues. Germline CDR1 reads SGHRS; CDR2 reads YFSETQ. The CDR3 DNA reads TGCGCCAGCAGCTTGGGCGGGACCCAGTACTTC. Translating it yields CASSLGGTQYF.

The chain combines TRBV7-8 with TRBJ2-5, with 10 bases that match TRBD2. The J segment lost 6 bases and the V segment lost 1 base, leaving 5 bases of the junction unmatched. This CDR3 spans 15 amino acids. Per the germline V gene, CDR1 is SGHVS and CDR2 is FQNEAQ. Here the CDR3 reads CASSLELAGEKTQYF. The DNA of the CDR3 is TGTGCCAGCAGCTTAGAGCTAGCGGGAGAAAAGACCCAGTACTTC.

The J gene is TRBJ1-5, the V gene TRBV4-2; 7 positions match TRBD1. The V gene's germline CDR1 is LGHNA and CDR2 YNFKEQ. CDR3 length: 18 residues. V lost 3 bases and J lost 3; bases outside the gene matches: 14. DNA for the CDR3: TGTGCCAGCAGCCAGGAGTTAGGGCAGGGGGACGACAATCAGCCCCAGCATTTT. This gives the protein CASSQELGQGDDNQPQHF.

The chain has TRBV30 and TRBJ2-5, with 8 bases that match TRBD1. The CDR3 consists of 14 residues. V shed 3 bases, J shed 3 bases, and the junction held 6 bases outside the gene matches. CDR1 and CDR2 from the germline V gene are GTSNPN and SVGIG (reference sequence). The DNA for the CDR3 is TGTGCCTGGAGGAAACAGGGGGATGAAGAGACCCAGTACTTC. It is translated as CAWRKQGDEETQYF.

V and J are TRBV7-9 and TRBJ1-4, with D unclear. The CDR3 runs 14 residues. Germline V gene sequence: CDR1 SEHNR, CDR2 FQNEAQ (reference sequence). V lost 1 base and J lost 8, with 11 bases in between. The CDR3 loop is CASSLDVVGEKLFF. The CDR3 region has the DNA TGTGCCAGCAGCTTAGATGTTGTGGGGGAAAAACTGTTTTTT.

The V gene is TRBV6-5, the J gene TRBJ1-1; the D is unclear. CDR3 length: 14 amino acids. Germline V gives CDR1 MNHEY, CDR2 SVGAGI. V shed 6 bases and J shed 6 bases, with 17 bases lying between them. In nucleotides, the CDR3 is TGTGCCAGCAGCCGGACCGTTTCAAGGGCTGAAGCTTTCTTT. This codes for CASSRTVSRAEAFF.

J is TRBJ1-5 and V is TRBV29-1; D possibly corresponds to TRBD1 (6 bases). There are 18 residues in the CDR3. Trimming left V 6 bases short and J 6 bases short, with 30 bases between. Germline V gives CDR1 SQVTM, CDR2 ANQGSEA. DNA for the CDR3: TGCAGCGTAGAACATCCCGGTGAGAGGGGGACCTTCAGTCAGCCCCAGCATTTT. This encodes CSVEHPGERGTFSQPQHF.

The rearrangement links TRBV28 to TRBJ1-5; the D gene is possibly TRBD1 (6 bases). This CDR3 spans 14 amino acids. Trimming pared 6 bases from V and 1 base from J, leaving 10 bases between. Per the germline V gene, CDR1 is MDHEN and CDR2 is SYDVKM. The CDR3 nucleotides read TGTGCCAGCAGAAGAGGGGGGAGCAATCAGCCCCAGCATTTT. Translating it yields CASRRGGSNQPQHF.

This clone was seen only a few times. The gene calls are TRBV30 and TRBJ1-1; D uncertain. Germline CDR1 is GTSNPN and CDR2 is SVGIG (reference sequence). CDR3 size: 13 residues. V was clipped by 2 bases and J by 3 bases, with 10 bases between them. CDR3 DNA sequence: TGTGCCTGGAGTAGGGAACAGCACACTGAAGCTTTCTTT. Translation: CAWSREQHTEAFF.

The chain links TRBV11-1 to TRBJ2-7, with 14 bases fitting TRBD2. This CDR3 comprises 15 residues. V trimming: 8 bases; J trimming: 3 bases; junction bases outside the gene matches: 6. The germline V gene has CDR1 SGHAT and CDR2 FQDESV (reference sequence). CDR3 amino acids: CASGTSGSHRYEQYF. The CDR3 DNA reads as TGTGCCAGCGGGACTAGCGGGAGTCATCGCTACGAGCAGTACTTC. The entire variable domain, with the rest obtained from reference TRBV11-1 and TRBJ2-7, is as follows: EAEVAQSPRYKITEKSQAVAFWCDPISGHATLYWYRQILGQGPELLVQFQDESVVDDSQLPKDRFSAERLKGVDSTLKIQPAELGDSAMYLCASGTSGSHRYEQYFGPGTRLTVT.

This chain uses TRBV30 with TRBJ2-4, with TRBD2 matching 8 bases. V gave up 3 bases and J gave up 3 bases; unmatched junction bases: 13. This CDR3 contains 17 residues. Per germline, CDR1 GTSNPN and CDR2 SVGIG (reference sequence). The CDR3 nucleotides read TGTGCCTGGAGGAGGGCCCGTAGCGGGAAGGGCAAAAACATTCAGTACTTC. Its protein is CAWRRARSGKGKNIQYF.

This clone was observed once. The chain employs TRBV7-3 and TRBJ2-3; D may be TRBD2 (6 bases). The germline CDR1 and CDR2 sequences are SGHTA and FQGTGA. Trimming pared 2 bases from V and 1 base from J, leaving 16 bases between. The CDR3 sequence is 17 residues long. CDR3: CASSLSGASTGTDTQYF. DNA of the CDR3: TGTGCCAGCAGCTTATCGGGAGCTTCCACCGGCACAGATACGCAGTATTTT.

This clone appeared a few times. The rearrangement joins TRBV29-1 to TRBJ1-1; maybe TRBD1 (6 bases). Trimming removed 4 bases at V and 5 bases at J, with 8 bases between. The CDR3 runs to 11 residues. Germline V gene lookup returns CDR1 SQVTM and CDR2 ANQGSEA. CDR3 sequence reads: CSVVGGTEAFF. DNA of the CDR3: TGCAGCGTTGTAGGGGGGACTGAAGCTTTCTTT.

The rearrangement uses TRBV9 and TRBJ2-7; D not resolved. Germline CDR1 SGDLS, CDR2 YYNGEE. The germline V and J ends were trimmed by 0 bases and 4 bases, with 8 bases remaining between them. The CDR3 is 13 amino acids. The CDR3 region has the DNA TGTGCCAGCAGCGTAGCTACTGAGTACGAGCAGTACTTC. This gives the protein CASSVATEYEQYF.

The chain combines TRBV29-1 with TRBJ2-1; D not resolved. The CDR3 is made up of 13 amino acids. V shed 2 bases and J shed 5 bases, with 10 bases lying between them. Germline CDR1 and CDR2: SQVTM and ANQGSEA. CDR3 in amino acids: CSVEKSPDNEQFF. The DNA of the CDR3 is TGCAGCGTTGAAAAGTCCCCAGACAATGAGCAGTTCTTC.

The chain carries TRBV7-9 and TRBJ2-5; 7 nucleotides align to TRBD2. Trimming took 5 bases from V and 2 from J; bases not matched to a gene: 5. Germline V lookup: CDR1 SEHNR, CDR2 FQNEAQ (reference sequence). This CDR3 is built from 14 residues. The CDR3 protein is CASSRAGQQETQYF. CDR3 DNA: TGTGCCAGCAGCCGAGCGGGGCAACAAGAGACCCAGTACTTC.

The CDR3 DNA follows: TGTGCCAGCAGCCGGGACAGAGTCACTGAAGCTTTCTTT. Translating it yields CASSRDRVTEAFF. This chain joins TRBV7-2 and TRBJ1-1; TRBD1 matches 7 bases. Unmatched junction bases numbered 4, after V lost 5 bases and J lost 4 bases. There are 13 residues in the CDR3. Germline V gene lookup returns CDR1 SGHTA and CDR2 FQGNSA.